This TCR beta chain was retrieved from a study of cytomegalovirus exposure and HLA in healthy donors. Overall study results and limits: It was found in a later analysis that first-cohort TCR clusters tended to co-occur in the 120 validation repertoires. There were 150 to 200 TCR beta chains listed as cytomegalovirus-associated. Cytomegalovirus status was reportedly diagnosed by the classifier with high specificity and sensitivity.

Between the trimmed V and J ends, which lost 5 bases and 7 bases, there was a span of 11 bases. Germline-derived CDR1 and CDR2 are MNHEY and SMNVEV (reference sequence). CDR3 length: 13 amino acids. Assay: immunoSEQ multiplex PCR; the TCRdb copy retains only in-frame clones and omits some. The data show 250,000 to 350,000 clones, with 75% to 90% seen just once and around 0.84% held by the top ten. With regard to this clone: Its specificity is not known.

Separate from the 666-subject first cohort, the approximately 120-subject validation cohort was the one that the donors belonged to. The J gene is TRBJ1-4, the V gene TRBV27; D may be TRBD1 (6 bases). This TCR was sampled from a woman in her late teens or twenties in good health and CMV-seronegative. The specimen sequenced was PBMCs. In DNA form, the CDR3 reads TGTGCCAGCAGTCTCCGGGGGGCTGAAAAACTGTTTTTT. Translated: CASSLRGAEKLFF.